The next 8 T cell receptor beta chains were all read from a single sample in a study of blood T cell repertoires in COVID-19. Sequencing was performed with immunoSEQ multiplex PCR; in TCRdb, only in-frame clones are kept and a portion is missing. The table lists more than 85,000 clones, 70% to 80% of them singletons. The specimen was peripheral blood. The receptor source for this set is a man aged 55 to 70 with active or convalescent COVID-19.

This chain's CDR3 is CASSPSTDTQYF. Written as DNA, the CDR3 is TGTGCCAGCAGCCCGAGCACAGATACGCAGTATTTT. V usage is TRBV27 and J usage is TRBJ2-3; D is ambiguous. The germline V and J ends were trimmed by 6 bases and 0 bases, with 4 bases remaining between them. The CDR3 is made up of 12 amino acids. CDR1 and CDR2 (germline): MNHEY, SMNVEV (reference sequence).

This clone was counted only a few times. The rearrangement uses TRBV11-2 and TRBJ2-7, with TRBD1 matching 9 bases. Trimming at V came to 4 bases and at J to 2 bases, leaving 3 bases not matched to a gene. Germline V gene data show CDR1 as SGHAT and CDR2 as FQNNGV. This CDR3 has 14 amino acids. The CDR3 coding sequence is TGTGCCAGCAGCTCGGGGACAGGGCCCTACGAGCAGTACTTC. Translated, it gives CASSSGTGPYEQYF.

The V call is TRBV5-5, the J call TRBJ2-7, with D tentatively TRBD1 (5 bases). The CDR3 spans 14 residues. Germline-derived CDR1 and CDR2 are SGHKS and YYEKEE (reference sequence). V lost 0 bases and J lost 2, with 9 bases in between. CDR3 coding DNA: TGTGCCAGCAGCTTGGCCCTCAGGGCCTACGAGCAGTACTTC. It codes for CASSLALRAYEQYF. Complete variable domain (other parts from reference TRBV5-5 and TRBJ2-7): DAGVTQSPTHLIKTRGQQVTLRCSPISGHKSVSWYQQVLGQGPQFIFQYYEKEERGRGNFPDRFSARQFPNYSSELNVNALLLGDSALYLCASSLALRAYEQYFGPGTRLTVT.

The chain has TRBV11-2 and TRBJ2-7; TRBD2 aligns across 10 bases. The germline gives CDR1 SGHAT, CDR2 FQNNGV. V was pared by 4 bases and J by 1 base, with 7 bases of the junction left unmatched. The CDR3 is 16 residues long. The CDR3 region is CASSSALAGVSYEQYV. The CDR3 nucleotides read TGTGCCAGCAGCTCCGCCCTAGCGGGAGTGTCCTACGAGCAGTACGTC.

V usage is TRBV7-2 and J usage is TRBJ1-4; D call uncertain. Looked up from germline, CDR1 is SGHTA and CDR2 is FQGNSA. V was trimmed by 5 bases and J by 0 bases, leaving 7 bases between them. This CDR3 is built from 14 residues. DNA for the CDR3: TGTGCCAGCAGCCGGTCTGCAACTAATGAAAAACTGTTTTTT. It specifies CASSRSATNEKLFF. Using reference TRBV7-2 and TRBJ1-4 for the parts outside the CDR3, the full variable domain is GAGVSQSPSNKVTEKGKDVELRCDPISGHTALYWYRQSLGQGLEFLIYFQGNSAPDKSGLPSDRFSAERTGGSVSTLTIQRTQQEDSAVYLCASSRSATNEKLFFGSGTQLSVL.

The rearrangement links TRBV5-1 to TRBJ2-6, with no clear D. Trimming removed 4 bases at V and 0 bases at J, with 8 bases between. CDR3 length: 15 amino acids. CDR1 SGHRS and CDR2 YFSETQ come from the germline V gene. CDR3 DNA: TGCGCCAGCAGCCCACTCGTCTCTGGGGCCAACGTCCTGACTTTC. Amino acids: CASSPLVSGANVLTF.

In DNA form, the CDR3 reads TGTGCCAGTAGTATACTAGCGGAGGACAATGAGCAGTTCTTC. This encodes CASSILAEDNEQFF. This chain links TRBV19 with TRBJ2-1; 7 nucleotides align to TRBD2. This CDR3 has 14 residues. V lost 2 bases to trimming and J lost 5 bases; unmatched junction nucleotides: 3. Germline lookup yields CDR1 LNHDA and CDR2 SQIVND (reference sequence).

The rearrangement uses TRBV5-6 and TRBJ2-6; D might be TRBD1 (5 bases). The CDR3 has 15 amino acids. Per germline, CDR1 SGHDT and CDR2 YYEEEE. The germline V and J ends were trimmed by 4 bases and 3 bases, with 11 bases remaining between them. The CDR3 DNA is TGTGCCAGCAGCCCCCAGGGTGGTGGGGCCAACGTCCTGACTTTC. This sequence encodes CASSPQGGGANVLTF.